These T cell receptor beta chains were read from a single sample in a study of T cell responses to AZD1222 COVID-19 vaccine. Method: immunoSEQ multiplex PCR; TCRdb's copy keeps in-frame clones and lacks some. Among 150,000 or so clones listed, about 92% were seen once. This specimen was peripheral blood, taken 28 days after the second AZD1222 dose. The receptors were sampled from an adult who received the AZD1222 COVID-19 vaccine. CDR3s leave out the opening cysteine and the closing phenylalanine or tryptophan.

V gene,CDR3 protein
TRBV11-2,ASSSRLAGIYNEQF
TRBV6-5,ASHPGQLSGNTIY
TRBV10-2,ASSEGSYNSPLH
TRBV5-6,ASSLDWLVGTQY
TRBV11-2,ASSLDREAGELF
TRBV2,ASSDLGQGVTGTQY
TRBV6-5,ASSYPGQEAF
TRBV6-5,ASRRTALYEQY
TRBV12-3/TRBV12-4,ASRVTGDTEAF
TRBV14,ASSPEMGRERRDEQY
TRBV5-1,ASSLEDGAEAF
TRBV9,ASSHGTSGDNEQF